The 18 T cell receptor beta chains listed next were all sequenced from one sample in a study of blood T cell repertoires in COVID-19. Measured with immunoSEQ multiplex PCR; TCRdb has only the in-frame clones, and not every one. This table holds around 220,000 clones, 65% to 85% found once. The sequencing input was peripheral blood. All receptors come from a woman aged 40 to 50 with active or convalescent COVID-19.

The CDR3 loop reads CASSVVRGGPTGELFF. Here the CDR3 DNA reads TGTGCCAGCAGTGTCGTCCGGGGGGGACCTACCGGGGAGCTGTTTTTT. V gene TRBV6-2 or TRBV6-3 combines with J gene TRBJ2-2; 8 bases fit TRBD2. Unmatched junction bases numbered 10, after V lost 5 bases and J lost 5 bases. The CDR3 consists of 16 residues. Germline loops: CDR1 MNHEY, CDR2 SVGEGT.

The chain couples TRBV2 to TRBJ2-7, with 9 bases fitting TRBD1. The trim removed 6 bases at V and 1 base at J, leaving 4 bases unmatched. The CDR3 extends over 14 amino acids. The germline CDR1 and CDR2 sequences are SNHLY and FYNNEI. CDR3 nucleotide sequence: TGTGCCAGCAGATTACAGGGGGCTTCCTACGAGCAGTACTTC. Translated: CASRLQGASYEQYF.

The chain is built from TRBV4-1 and TRBJ1-2; D unresolved. CDR3 size: 15 residues. Germline CDR1 MGHRA, CDR2 YSYEKL. Trimming removed 0 bases from V and 4 bases from J, with 12 bases in between. For the CDR3, the DNA is TGCGCCAGCAGCCAAGAGGTCGGCCAGGCCTATGGCTACACCTTC. This encodes CASSQEVGQAYGYTF.

This sequence joins TRBV9 and TRBJ1-1; 9 nucleotides match TRBD1. Per the germline V gene, CDR1 is SGDLS and CDR2 is YYNGEE. V trimming: 4 bases; J trimming: 7 bases; junction bases outside the gene matches: 11. The CDR3 has 15 residues. The CDR3 loop is CASSLNIGTGFEAFF. In DNA form, the CDR3 reads TGTGCCAGCAGCCTTAACATAGGGACAGGGTTTGAAGCTTTCTTT. Full variable domain (outside the CDR3, taken from reference TRBV9 and TRBJ1-1): DSGVTQTPKHLITATGQRVTLRCSPRSGDLSVYWYQQSLDQGLQFLIQYYNGEERAKGNILERFSAQQFPDLHSELNLSSLELGDSALYFCASSLNIGTGFEAFFGQGTRLTVV.

The chain has TRBV28 and TRBJ1-5; no definite D call. The germline CDR1 and CDR2 sequences are MDHEN and SYDVKM. CDR3 length: 15 residues. Trimming removed 3 bases at V and 2 bases at J, with 11 bases between. This CDR3 is CASSLAGEGNQPQHF. The CDR3, as DNA: TGTGCCAGCAGTTTGGCTGGGGAGGGCAATCAGCCCCAGCATTTT.

This clone was observed a single time. This sequence joins TRBV7-2 and TRBJ2-3; 8 bases map to TRBD2. The CDR3 is made up of 15 amino acids. In germline, CDR1 is SGHTA, CDR2 FQGNSA. With V trimmed by 2 bases and J by 5 bases, 6 bases remained unmatched. The CDR3 loop is CASSLLAGTIDTQYF. The CDR3 region has the DNA TGTGCCAGCAGCTTATTAGCGGGGACCATAGATACGCAGTATTTT.

V and J are TRBV19 and TRBJ1-6; D is uncertain. Trimming took off 5 bases at V and 10 bases at J, with 15 bases between the two ends. The CDR3 runs to 14 residues. Germline CDR1 is LNHDA and CDR2 is SQIVND (reference sequence). The CDR3 bases are TGTGCCAGTAGTTTTAGAGGGTTGGTCTCACCCCTCCACTTT. Protein product: CASSFRGLVSPLHF.

This clone has only a few counts. The chain has TRBV30 and TRBJ1-5; D ambiguous. The CDR3 contains 13 residues. From germline, CDR1 is GTSNPN and CDR2 SVGIG (reference sequence). V dropped 5 bases and J dropped 4 bases, with 12 bases sitting between them. Here the CDR3 reads CAWGRGGNQPQHF. The CDR3 coding sequence is TGTGCCTGGGGAAGAGGCGGGAATCAGCCCCAGCATTTT.

This chain joins TRBV5-4 and TRBJ1-2; 7 bases align to TRBD1. Losses at the gene ends were 4 bases for V and 8 bases for J; bases not matched to a gene: 11. The germline V gene has CDR1 SGHNT and CDR2 YYREEE (reference sequence). The CDR3 is 14 residues long. The DNA of the CDR3 is TGTGCCAGCAGCCAAACAGGGGATCAGGGGGGCTACACCTTC. Its protein product is CASSQTGDQGGYTF.

This chain connects TRBV7-6 to TRBJ2-3, with a weak D call TRBD1 (6 bases). Trimming stripped 2 bases from V and 0 bases from J, with 15 bases between. The germline V gene has CDR1 SGHVS and CDR2 FNYEAQ. This CDR3 region has 17 residues. For the CDR3, the DNA is TGTGCCAGCAGCTTAAGAGATGGGGGCCTCAGCACAGATACGCAGTATTTT. Its translation: CASSLRDGGLSTDTQYF.

The rearrangement uses TRBV2 and TRBJ2-3; 7 nucleotides line up with TRBD2. CDR3 length: 16 amino acids. V lost 5 bases, J lost 4 bases, and 12 bases stayed unmatched. Germline CDR1 SNHLY, CDR2 FYNNEI. The CDR3 protein is CASSRVGGRASDTQYF. DNA of the CDR3: TGTGCCAGCAGTCGGGTGGGGGGGAGAGCATCAGATACGCAGTATTTT.

The chain couples TRBV29-1 to TRBJ1-2; 9 bases match TRBD1. Trimming removed 6 bases from V and 4 bases from J; junction bases left unmatched: 9. The V gene's germline CDR1 is SQVTM and CDR2 ANQGSEA. CDR3 size: 14 residues. CDR3 sequence (DNA): TGCAGCGTGGAAATAACAGGGGGCTCCTATGGCTACACCTTC. Its protein product is CSVEITGGSYGYTF.

The chain employs TRBV20-1 and TRBJ1-5; D is unresolved. V lost 3 bases, J lost 1 base, and 10 bases lay in between. Germline V gene sequence: CDR1 DFQATT, CDR2 SNEGSKA (reference sequence). The CDR3 covers 14 residues. CDR3 loop: CSASSGKSNQPQHF. The CDR3 region has the DNA TGCAGTGCTAGTAGCGGAAAAAGCAATCAGCCCCAGCATTTT.

This clone appeared once. This sequence joins TRBV19 and TRBJ2-2; weak D call: TRBD2 (7 bases). Deletions cut 10 bases from V and 6 bases from J, with 18 bases between. The CDR3 spans 14 residues. Germline CDR1 is LNHDA and CDR2 is SQIVND (reference sequence). For the CDR3, the DNA is TGTGCCACTAGAGGGGGAGGGGGATCCGGGGAGCTGTTTTTT. As protein: CATRGGGGSGELFF.

The chain employs TRBV6-5 and TRBJ1-2; no firm D call. V dropped 7 bases and J dropped 4 bases, with 16 bases sitting between them. The CDR3 extends over 14 amino acids. Per the germline V gene, CDR1 is MNHEY and CDR2 is SVGAGI. CDR3 residues: CASKVDRSVYGYTF. In nucleotides, the CDR3 is TGTGCCAGCAAAGTGGACCGTAGCGTCTATGGCTACACCTTC.

The V call is TRBV2, the J call TRBJ1-6; maybe TRBD1 (5 bases). Germline CDR1 SNHLY, CDR2 FYNNEI. The V end lost 2 bases, the J end lost 9 bases, and 17 bases lay between the germline ends. The CDR3 has 16 amino acids. CDR3 DNA sequence: TGTGCCAGCAGTGAATACCTGGGGGGGGGAGCTTCACCCCTCCACTTT. Its protein product is CASSEYLGGGASPLHF.

CDR3 region: CAWSWGQGRNEQFF. CDR3 in DNA: TGTGCCTGGAGTTGGGGACAGGGTAGGAATGAGCAGTTCTTC. The J gene is TRBJ2-1, the V gene TRBV30, with TRBD1 matching over 9 bases. The CDR3 totals 14 residues. Germline V CDR1 and CDR2: GTSNPN, SVGIG (reference sequence). The V and J ends lost 2 bases and 7 bases, in that order; junction bases with no gene match: 6.

The chain joins TRBV4-1 to TRBJ1-3; D unresolved. Germline loops: CDR1 MGHRA, CDR2 YSYEKL. With 5 bases removed from V and 4 bases from J, the gap between germline ends came to 15 bases. There are 15 residues in the CDR3. This CDR3 reads CASSSRSGGGNTIYF. For the CDR3, the DNA is TGCGCCAGCAGCTCAAGATCGGGTGGGGGAAACACCATATATTTT.